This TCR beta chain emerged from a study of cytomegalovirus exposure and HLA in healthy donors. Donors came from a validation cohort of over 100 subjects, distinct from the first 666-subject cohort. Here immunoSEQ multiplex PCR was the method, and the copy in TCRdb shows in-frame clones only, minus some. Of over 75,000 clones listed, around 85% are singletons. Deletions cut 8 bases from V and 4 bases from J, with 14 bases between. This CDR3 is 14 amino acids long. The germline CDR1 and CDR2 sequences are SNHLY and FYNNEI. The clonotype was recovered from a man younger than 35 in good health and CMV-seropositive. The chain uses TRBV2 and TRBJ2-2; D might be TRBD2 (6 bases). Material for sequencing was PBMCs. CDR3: CASLRLVSTGELFF. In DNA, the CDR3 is TGTGCCAGCCTTCGACTAGTGTCCACCGGGGAGCTGTTTTTT.